The subject of this entry is one TCR beta chain. The entry originates in a study of tumour-infiltrating T cells in Burkitt lymphoma. In the study overall: Survival, overall and progression-free, tracked with productive clonality.

Losses at the gene ends were 4 bases for V and 3 bases for J; bases not matched to a gene: 7. The V gene's germline CDR1 is MNHEY and CDR2 SMNVEV (reference sequence). The CDR3 consists of 15 residues. The protocol was immunoSEQ multiplex PCR, while the TCRdb copy is restricted to in-frame clones and leaves out a portion. The data show roughly 940 clones, with less than 15% seen just once and roughly two fifths held by the top ten. The V gene is TRBV27, the J gene TRBJ2-7; 9 positions match TRBD1. Sequencing was performed on tumor tissue. The TCR sequence derives from a human donor with diffuse large B-cell lymphoma. CDR3 sequence (DNA): TGTGCCAGCAGTTACGGACAGGGGACCTACTACGAGCAGTACTTC. Amino acid sequence: CASSYGQGTYYEQYF.